One T cell receptor beta chain is described in this entry. Measured with immunoSEQ multiplex PCR; TCRdb has only the in-frame clones, and not every one. The sample yields approximately 50,000 clones, roughly nine tenths seen once. The record originates from a study of control samples from healthy donors and cancer patients. CDR1 and CDR2 (germline): LGHDT, YNNKEL (reference sequence). CDR3 length: 13 amino acids. V was cut by 0 bases and J by 7 bases, with 9 bases left in between. The chain carries TRBV3-1 (or the pseudogene TRBV3-2) and TRBJ1-2; D is uncertain. This sequence was found in a man aged 55 to 70 with head and neck cancer. The source material was PBMCs. The CDR3 is CASSQDEWVGYTF. CDR3 DNA sequence: TGTGCCAGCAGCCAAGATGAGTGGGTTGGCTACACCTTC.